The 20 T cell receptor beta chains below all came from one sample that was sequenced in a study of early T cells in non-severe SARS-CoV-2 infection. Each CDR3 protein gets one entry after TCRdb re-called the 5' RACE reads with MiXCR. The sample has some 41,000 distinct CDR3 sequences; around 6.1% are singletons. The sample was whole blood. The origin of the receptors is an adult who was a healthcare worker with PCR-confirmed SARS-CoV-2 infection or an uninfected control (not recorded which).

This clonotype appeared many times. The genes are TRBV7-3 and TRBJ2-2; 9 positions match TRBD2. With V trimmed by 5 bases and J by 0 bases, 4 bases remained unmatched. From germline, CDR1 is SGHTA and CDR2 FQGTGA. The CDR3 contains 16 residues. CDR3 sequence reads: CASSRTSVTNTGELFF. Here the CDR3 DNA reads TGTGCCAGCAGCCGGACTAGCGTAACGAACACCGGGGAGCTGTTTTTT.

This clonotype has a count of ten or more. The chain combines TRBV5-1 with TRBJ2-7, with TRBD1 identical over 7 bases. This CDR3 comprises 12 residues. Germline-derived CDR1 and CDR2 are SGHRS and YFSETQ. Trimming at V came to 0 bases and at J to 6 bases, leaving 0 bases not matched to a gene. Written as DNA, the CDR3 is TGCGCCAGCAGCTTGGGGACAGGCGAGCAGTACTTC. Its protein is CASSLGTGEQYF.

This clonotype was seen repeatedly, ten times or more. The rearrangement links TRBV11-2 to TRBJ2-7, with D maybe TRBD1 (5 bases). Germline CDR1 and CDR2: SGHAT and FQNNGV. This CDR3 region has 13 residues. V was shortened by 5 bases and J by 6 bases, with 14 bases between the two germline ends. The CDR3 reads CASSPGQGLEQYF. CDR3 nucleotide sequence: TGTGCCAGCAGCCCAGGGCAGGGTCTCGAGCAGTACTTC.

Many counts were recorded for this clonotype. The rearrangement uses TRBV2 and TRBJ2-2; weak D call: TRBD2 (6 bases). The CDR3 length is 16 residues. Per the germline V gene, CDR1 is SNHLY and CDR2 is FYNNEI. V was trimmed by 4 bases and J by 0 bases, leaving 12 bases between them. Here the CDR3 DNA reads TGTGCCAGCAGTGCTTACGGACTAACGAACACCGGGGAGCTGTTTTTT. Protein sequence: CASSAYGLTNTGELFF.

Concerning this clonotype: The junction differs from germline at one of its ends, possibly a read error. This sequence joins TRBV7-2 and TRBJ1-1; D is undetermined. The CDR3 length is 14 residues. Germline values: CDR1 SGHTA, CDR2 FQGNSA. The CDR3 loop is CASSLAWQNTEALF. CDR3 DNA sequence: TGTGCCAGCAGCTTAGCGTGGCAGAACACTGAAGCTCTCTTT.

This clonotype was observed at least ten times. CDR3 loop: CASSLDLAKGNEQFF. DNA for the CDR3: TGTGCCAGCAGCTTAGATCTCGCAAAGGGCAATGAGCAGTTCTTC. The rearrangement links TRBV11-2 to TRBJ2-1; D uncertain. With 0 bases removed from V and 6 bases from J, the gap between germline ends came to 12 bases. The CDR3 runs to 15 residues. Germline V gene sequence: CDR1 SGHAT, CDR2 FQNNGV.

This clonotype has at least ten counts. The V call is TRBV5-6, the J call TRBJ1-1; D uncertain. In germline, CDR1 is SGHDT, CDR2 YYEEEE. This CDR3 has 14 amino acids. V was trimmed by 4 bases and J by 0 bases, leaving 10 bases between them. The CDR3: CASSPLQLNTEAFF. The CDR3, as DNA: TGTGCCAGCAGCCCTCTTCAACTGAACACTGAAGCTTTCTTT. The variable domain in full, completed from reference TRBV5-6 and TRBJ1-1, reads DAGVTQSPTHLIKTRGQQVTLRCSPKSGHDTVSWYQQALGQGPQFIFQYYEEEERQRGNFPDRFSGHQFPNYSSELNVNALLLGDSALYLCASSPLQLNTEAFFGQGTRLTVV.

The chain has TRBV6-5 and TRBJ2-5, with a weak D call TRBD1 (6 bases). Trimming stripped 5 bases from V and 3 bases from J, with 19 bases between. Germline V gives CDR1 MNHEY, CDR2 SVGAGI. The CDR3 extends over 16 amino acids. Here the CDR3 reads CASSKRQGWSKETQYF. The DNA of the CDR3 is TGTGCCAGCAGTAAAAGGCAGGGGTGGTCGAAAGAGACCCAGTACTTC.

This clonotype was counted many times. The V and J genes are TRBV11-2 and TRBJ2-5; the D is unclear. From germline, CDR1 is SGHAT and CDR2 FQNNGV. This CDR3 has 12 amino acids. The V end was cut by 3 bases, the J end by 1 base, with 3 bases between. The CDR3 region is CASSFGQETQYF. CDR3 nucleotides: TGTGCCAGCAGCTTTGGCCAAGAGACCCAGTACTTC.

This clonotype was found many times. The J gene is TRBJ1-2, the V gene TRBV29-1; 11 bases are shared with TRBD1. The CDR3 totals 15 residues. J was trimmed by 4 bases and V by 0 bases; bases with no gene match: 4. Per the germline V gene, CDR1 is SQVTM and CDR2 is ANQGSEA. CDR3 sequence reads: CSVEEGTGGGYGYTF. DNA of the CDR3: TGCAGCGTTGAAGAGGGGACAGGGGGAGGCTATGGCTACACCTTC.

This clonotype occurred many times. This CDR3 is CASSPGLAGVGNEQFF. The CDR3 DNA is TGTGCCAGCAGCCCGGGACTAGCGGGAGTGGGGAATGAGCAGTTCTTC. V gene TRBV7-3 combines with J gene TRBJ2-1; 14 bases match TRBD2. The length of the CDR3 is 16 residues. Germline trimming cut 5 bases from V and 7 bases from J; bases unmatched to any gene: 7. CDR1 is SGHTA and CDR2 is FQGTGA in the germline V gene.

This clonotype was seen many times. The V gene is TRBV2, the J gene TRBJ2-2, with D perhaps given as TRBD1 or TRBD2 (6 bases each). There are 13 residues in the CDR3. Germline CDR1 SNHLY, CDR2 FYNNEI. Trimming stripped 6 bases from V and 6 bases from J, with 11 bases between. DNA for the CDR3: TGTGCCAGCAGGTACAGGGAGGCCGGGGAGCTGTTTTTT. This sequence encodes CASRYREAGELFF. The full variable domain, rest sourced from reference TRBV2 and TRBJ2-2, is EPEVTQTPSHQVTQMGQEVILRCVPISNHLYFYWYRQILGQKVEFLVSFYNNEISEKSEIFDDQFSVERPDGSNFTLKIRSTKLEDSAMYFCASRYREAGELFFGEGSRLTVL.

Comments on this clonotype: This may be a read error: a much more frequent sequence differs by one nucleotide. As DNA, the CDR3 is TGCGTCAGCAGCCAAGAAGGGGCCGGGGGGAACACCATATATTTT. Its translation: CVSSQEGAGGNTIYF. The chain uses TRBV4-3 and TRBJ1-3, with D perhaps matching TRBD1 (5 bases). CDR1 and CDR2 (germline): LGHNA, YSLEER. The CDR3 consists of 15 residues.

The chain couples TRBV6-7 to TRBJ2-1; D is possibly TRBD1 (5 bases). TRBV6-7 is given ORF status, its function remaining uncertain. The CDR3 contains 15 residues. Trimming left V 6 bases short and J 2 bases short, with 14 bases between. The CDR3 DNA reads as TGTGCCAGCAGCCTGGGGCAATCTCCCTACAATGAGCAGTTCTTC. It specifies CASSLGQSPYNEQFF.

V and J are TRBV7-2 and TRBJ2-2; 9 positions match TRBD1. The CDR3 has 15 amino acids. V was pared by 3 bases and J by 5 bases, with 4 bases of the junction left unmatched. Germline CDR1 SGHTA, CDR2 FQGNSA. The CDR3 coding sequence is TGTGCCAGCAGCTTGTCGACAGGGGGTACCGGGGAGCTGTTTTTT. Protein product: CASSLSTGGTGELFF.

The sample holds a few counts of this clonotype. The CDR3 bases are TGTGCCAGCAGCCCCCTGTCAAGCGGGGGGCAAGAGACCCAGTACTTC. It yields the protein CASSPLSSGGQETQYF. The rearrangement links TRBV4-2 to TRBJ2-5; 9 bases match TRBD2. Trimming removed 4 bases from V and 2 bases from J; junction bases left unmatched: 8. The germline CDR1 and CDR2 sequences are LGHNA and YNFKEQ. The CDR3 is 16 amino acids.

At least ten counts were recorded for this clonotype. This chain uses TRBV9 with TRBJ2-1; D possibly corresponds to TRBD2 (5 bases). Germline V gene data show CDR1 as SGDLS and CDR2 as YYNGEE. The CDR3 consists of 16 residues. The ends were cut back, 4 bases at V and 0 bases at J, with 14 bases in the middle. CDR3 DNA sequence: TGTGCCAGCAGCCCCATCGGGGATAGCTCCTACAATGAGCAGTTCTTC. Amino acid sequence: CASSPIGDSSYNEQFF.

This clonotype was detected ten times or more. The chain links TRBV7-2 to TRBJ2-1; either TRBD1 or TRBD2 may supply D (5 bases each). Germline V gives CDR1 SGHTA, CDR2 FQGNSA. The V gene lost 5 bases and the J gene lost 0 bases, with 11 bases spanning the gap. The CDR3 has 15 amino acids. CDR3 coding DNA: TGTGCCAGCAGCCCCCCGAGGGGCTCCTACAATGAGCAGTTCTTC. Its translation is CASSPPRGSYNEQFF.

This rearrangement joins TRBV29-1 to TRBJ2-2; possibly TRBD1 for D (7 bases). The CDR3 loop spans 14 amino acids. Germline-derived CDR1 and CDR2 are SQVTM and ANQGSEA. Trimming removed 4 bases at V and 4 bases at J, with 13 bases between. The CDR3 here is CSVGAGGGTGELFF. DNA for the CDR3: TGCAGCGTTGGGGCAGGGGGAGGCACCGGGGAGCTGTTTTTT.

This clonotype was counted only a few times. The rearrangement uses TRBV24-1 and TRBJ2-5; D is perhaps TRBD2 (6 bases). The CDR3 length is 15 residues. CDR1 is KGHDR and CDR2 is SFDVKD in the germline V gene. The V and J ends lost 3 bases and 4 bases respectively, with 14 bases between them. The CDR3 spells CATSDPSAYRETQYF. The CDR3 coding sequence is TGTGCCACCAGTGATCCTAGCGCCTATAGAGAGACCCAGTACTTC.